Shown below are 14 T cell receptor beta chains from a single sample sequenced in a study of molecular identifiers for immune sequencing clone quantification. TCRdb re-derived calls from the PCR reads in MiXCR, one entry per CDR3 protein. Of some 650,000 distinct CDR3 sequences in the sample, approximately 20% are singletons; the top ten hold 0.85%. Sequencing input: naive CD8+ T cells from blood, with Jurkat cell RNA spiked in. As for subset: FACS-sorted CD8+CD4-CCR7+CD45RA+ naive T cells. The receptors derive from a human donor in good health. Some libraries in this study had Jurkat cell RNA spiked in.

This chain uses TRBV20-1 with TRBJ2-7; D is possibly TRBD1 or TRBD2 (5 bases each). V was cut by 3 bases and J by 3 bases, with 15 bases left in between. The CDR3 has 14 residues. Germline V gene lookup returns CDR1 DFQATT and CDR2 SNEGSKA (reference sequence). DNA for the CDR3: TGCAGTGCTAGTGGTGTGGGGGTCATCTACGAGCAGTACTTC. Protein: CSASGVGVIYEQYF.

About this clonotype itself: Being one base from a much bigger clone, this may be a read error. The V call is TRBV30, the J call TRBJ2-5; D is undetermined. This CDR3 comprises 12 residues. Germline loops: CDR1 GTSNPN, CDR2 SVGIG (reference sequence). CDR3 residues: CAWETEQGTQYF. Written as DNA, the CDR3 is TGTGCCTGGGAGACGGAACAAGGGACCCAGTACTTC.

This clonotype was seen at least ten times. V is TRBV19 and J is TRBJ2-3, with D possibly being TRBD1 (6 bases). The V and J ends lost 9 bases and 2 bases respectively, with 21 bases between them. The CDR3 runs 16 residues. Germline V gives CDR1 LNHDA, CDR2 SQIVND (reference sequence). The CDR3: CASSLSRGRSTDTQYF. Written as DNA, the CDR3 is TGTGCCAGCAGTTTATCCAGGGGAAGGTCCACAGATACGCAGTATTTT.

This clonotype was found many times. This sequence joins TRBV6-5 and TRBJ2-3; the D is unclear. This CDR3 comprises 15 residues. V was trimmed by 2 bases and J by 2 bases, leaving 11 bases between them. In germline, CDR1 is MNHEY, CDR2 SVGAGI. CDR3 DNA: TGTGCCAGCAGTTACGGACCGGTACACACAGATACGCAGTATTTT. Translating gives CASSYGPVHTDTQYF.

This clonotype appeared many times. The chain combines TRBV7-6 with TRBJ1-1; a possible D gene is TRBD1 (5 bases). The CDR3 length is 15 residues. Germline CDR1 is SGHVS and CDR2 is FNYEAQ. Deletions cut 5 bases from V and 8 bases from J, with 21 bases between. CDR3 sequence: CASSKGPGTPAEAFF. As DNA, the CDR3 is TGTGCCAGCAGCAAAGGTCCCGGGACCCCTGCGGAAGCTTTCTTT.

At least ten counts were recorded for this clonotype. The chain carries TRBV29-1 and TRBJ2-5, with a tentative D call TRBD1 (7 bases). Germline-derived CDR1 and CDR2 are SQVTM and ANQGSEA. V was trimmed by 4 bases and J by 5 bases, leaving 20 bases between them. The CDR3 has 15 amino acids. CDR3 bases: TGCAGCGTTGCCGGGGCAGGGGGGTTTACGGAGACCCAGTACTTC. Translated: CSVAGAGGFTETQYF.

This clonotype was counted at least ten times. The gene calls are TRBV5-5 and TRBJ2-7; 12 bases are a match to TRBD2. Germline V gene data show CDR1 as SGHKS and CDR2 as YYEKEE (reference sequence). Trimming at V came to 3 bases and at J to 0 bases, leaving 7 bases not matched to a gene. This CDR3 is built from 17 residues. The CDR3 DNA follows: TGTGCCAGCAGCTCCCTTCTAGCGGGGGGGAGCTCCTACGAGCAGTACTTC. Translated, it gives CASSSLLAGGSSYEQYF.

In this sample, this clonotype turned up once. Just one base apart from a much larger clone, this may be a read error. V is TRBV29-1 and J is TRBJ2-4; 7 nucleotides align to TRBD2. Germline values: CDR1 SQVTM, CDR2 ANQGSEA. This CDR3 has 16 amino acids. J lost 7 bases, V lost 4 bases, and 16 bases had no gene match. The CDR3 nucleotides are TGCAGCGTTGCGCCGAGTGGGGGGGGAATAGATAACATTCAGTACTTC. This encodes CSVAPSGGGIDNIQYF.

J is TRBJ1-4 and V is TRBV4-3; TRBD1 matches at 9 bases. Germline V gene lookup returns CDR1 LGHNA and CDR2 YSLEER. The trim removed 5 bases at V and 8 bases at J, leaving 6 bases unmatched. There are 14 residues in the CDR3. The CDR3 nucleotides are TGCGCCAGCAGCGCCCGGACAGGGGACGAAAAACTGTTTTTT. Amino acids: CASSARTGDEKLFF.

Comment on this clonotype: This may arise from a read error, as a much more abundant clone is one base away. Because it lacks the conserved phenylalanine or tryptophan at the end, this CDR3 is likely a read error. The rearrangement uses TRBV20-1 and TRBJ2-7, with TRBD2 matching 9 bases. This CDR3 contains 14 residues. Unmatched junction bases numbered 4, after V lost 1 base and J lost 3 bases. Looked up from germline, CDR1 is DFQATT and CDR2 is SNEGSKA (reference sequence). This CDR3 reads CSARVLTSGYEQYL. CDR3 nucleotides: TGCAGTGCTAGAGTCTTGACTAGCGGCTACGAGCAGTACCTC.

The table lists this clonotype with many counts. This chain joins TRBV20-1 and TRBJ1-1; D is possibly TRBD1 (6 bases). Between the trimmed V and J ends, which lost 6 bases and 3 bases, there was a span of 20 bases. The CDR3 is made up of 15 amino acids. Germline V gives CDR1 DFQATT, CDR2 SNEGSKA (reference sequence). CDR3 in amino acids: CSARTPEPGDTEAFF. Here the CDR3 DNA reads TGCAGTGCCCGTACTCCGGAACCAGGGGACACTGAAGCTTTCTTT.

This clonotype was seen repeatedly, ten times or more. The chain is built from TRBV20-1 and TRBJ2-7; D is unresolved. V was trimmed by 0 bases and J by 5 bases, leaving 17 bases between them. The CDR3 is made up of 15 amino acids. The germline V gene has CDR1 DFQATT and CDR2 SNEGSKA (reference sequence). In nucleotides, the CDR3 is TGCAGTGCTAGAGACAGACTTATAAGCAGCGACGAGCAGTACTTC. Its translation: CSARDRLISSDEQYF.

On this clonotype itself: Given the absence of the conserved phenylalanine or tryptophan at the CDR3 end, a read error is likely. The gene calls are TRBV2 and TRBJ1-5; D ambiguous. The CDR3 is 11 residues long. CDR1 and CDR2 from the germline V gene are SNHLY and FYNNEI. V lost 9 bases to trimming and J lost 5 bases, with 8 bases between them. CDR3 nucleotides: TGTGCCAGTAACACAGATCAGCCCCAGCATCTT. This sequence encodes CASNTDQPQHL.

To note about this clonotype: A much more abundant neighbour one base away suggests this may be a read error. The rearrangement links TRBV4-3 to TRBJ1-1; tentatively, D is TRBD1 (5 bases). V was trimmed by 0 bases and J by 4 bases, leaving 15 bases between them. CDR1 and CDR2 (germline): LGHNA, YSLEER. The CDR3 is 16 residues long. CDR3 amino acids: CASSQEPRVFSTEAFF. The CDR3 DNA reads TGCGCCAGCAGCCAAGAACCCAGGGTTTTTTCCACTGAAGCTTTCTTT.